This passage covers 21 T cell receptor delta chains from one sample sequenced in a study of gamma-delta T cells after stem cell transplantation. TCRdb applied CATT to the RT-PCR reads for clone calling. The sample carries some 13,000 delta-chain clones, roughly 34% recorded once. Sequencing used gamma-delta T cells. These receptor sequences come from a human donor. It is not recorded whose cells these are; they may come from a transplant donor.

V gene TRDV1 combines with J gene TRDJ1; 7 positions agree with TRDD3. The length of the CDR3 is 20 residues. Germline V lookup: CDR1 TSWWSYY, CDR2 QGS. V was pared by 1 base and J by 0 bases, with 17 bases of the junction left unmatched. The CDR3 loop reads CALGEQSILNWGPYTDKLIF. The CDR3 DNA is TGTGCTCTTGGGGAACAAAGCATTCTCAACTGGGGACCGTACACCGATAAACTCATCTTT.

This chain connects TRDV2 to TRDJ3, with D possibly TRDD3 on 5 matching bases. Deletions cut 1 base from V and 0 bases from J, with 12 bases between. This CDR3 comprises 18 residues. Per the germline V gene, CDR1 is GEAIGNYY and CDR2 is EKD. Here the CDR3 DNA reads TGTGCCTGTGACACGGTTGCTGGGCGCTCCTGGGACACCCGACAGATGTTTTTC. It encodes CACDTVAGRSWDTRQMFF.

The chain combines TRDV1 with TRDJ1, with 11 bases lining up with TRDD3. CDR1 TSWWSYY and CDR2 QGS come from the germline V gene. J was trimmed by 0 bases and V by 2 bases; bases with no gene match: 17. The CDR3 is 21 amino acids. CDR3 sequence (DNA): TGTGCTCTTGGGGAATCCCTCCCCCACTGGGGGATAAGGGTGTACACCGATAAACTCATCTTT. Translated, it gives CALGESLPHWGIRVYTDKLIF.

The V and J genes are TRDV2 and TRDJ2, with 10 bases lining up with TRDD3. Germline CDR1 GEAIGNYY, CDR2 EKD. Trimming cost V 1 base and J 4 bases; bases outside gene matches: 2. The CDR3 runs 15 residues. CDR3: CACDTMGDTTAQLFF. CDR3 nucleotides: TGTGCCTGTGACACGATGGGGGATACGACAGCACAACTCTTCTTT.

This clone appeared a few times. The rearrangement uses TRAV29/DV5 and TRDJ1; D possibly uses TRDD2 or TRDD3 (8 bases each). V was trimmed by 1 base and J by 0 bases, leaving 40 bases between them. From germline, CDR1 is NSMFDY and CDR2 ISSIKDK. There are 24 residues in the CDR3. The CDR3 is CAASSSTSYIPWALGDPHTDKLIF. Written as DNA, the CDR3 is TGTGCAGCAAGCAGTTCCACTTCCTACATCCCTTGGGCTCTGGGGGACCCTCACACCGATAAACTCATCTTT.

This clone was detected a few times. This chain's CDR3 is CACDPVLGALLSWDTRQMFF. The DNA of the CDR3 is TGTGCCTGTGACCCAGTACTGGGGGCCCTCCTCTCCTGGGACACCCGACAGATGTTTTTC. The rearrangement uses TRDV2 and TRDJ3, with TRDD3 matching over 8 bases. The germline V gene encodes CDR1 GEAIGNYY and CDR2 EKD. CDR3 length equals 20 residues. Losses at the gene ends were 3 bases for V and 0 bases for J; bases not matched to a gene: 12.

CDR3 sequence reads: CALGDSEGLLLGDMSPWDTRQMFF. The CDR3 DNA follows: TGTGCTCTTGGGGATTCCGAGGGCTTACTACTGGGGGATATGTCGCCCTGGGACACCCGACAGATGTTTTTC. The chain is built from TRDV1 and TRDJ3, with 11 bases fitting TRDD3. V trimming: 3 bases; J trimming: 2 bases; junction bases outside the gene matches: 21. The CDR3 loop spans 24 amino acids. Germline assignment: CDR1 TSWWSYY and CDR2 QGS.

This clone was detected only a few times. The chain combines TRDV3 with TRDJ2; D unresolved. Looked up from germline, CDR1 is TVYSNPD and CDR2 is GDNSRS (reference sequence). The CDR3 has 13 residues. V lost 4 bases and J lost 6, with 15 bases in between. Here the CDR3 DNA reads TGTGCCTGGACCTTTTCCCAACCAGCACAACTCTTCTTT. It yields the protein CAWTFSQPAQLFF. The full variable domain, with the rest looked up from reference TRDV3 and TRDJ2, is CDKVTQSSPDQTVASGSEVVLLCTYDTVYSNPDLFWYRIRPDYSFQFVFYGDNSRSEGADFTQGRFSVKHILTQKAFHLVISPVRTEDSATYYCAWTFSQPAQLFFGKGTQLIVEP.

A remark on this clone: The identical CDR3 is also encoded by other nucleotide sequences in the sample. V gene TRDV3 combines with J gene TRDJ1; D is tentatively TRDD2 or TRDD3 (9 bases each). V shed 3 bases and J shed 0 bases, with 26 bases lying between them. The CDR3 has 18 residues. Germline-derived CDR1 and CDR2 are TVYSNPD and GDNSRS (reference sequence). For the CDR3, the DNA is TGTGCCTTCCCCAGGCCTTCCTACTGGGGGAGTTACACCGATAAACTCATCTTT. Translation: CAFPRPSYWGSYTDKLIF.

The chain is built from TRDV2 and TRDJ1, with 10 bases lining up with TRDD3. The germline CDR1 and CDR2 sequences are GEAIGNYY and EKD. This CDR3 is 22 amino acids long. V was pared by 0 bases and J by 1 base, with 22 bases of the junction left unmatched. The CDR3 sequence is CACDTGGHTVGHWGIVTDKLIF. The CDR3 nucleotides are TGTGCCTGTGACACCGGGGGTCATACTGTTGGACACTGGGGGATCGTCACCGATAAACTCATCTTT.

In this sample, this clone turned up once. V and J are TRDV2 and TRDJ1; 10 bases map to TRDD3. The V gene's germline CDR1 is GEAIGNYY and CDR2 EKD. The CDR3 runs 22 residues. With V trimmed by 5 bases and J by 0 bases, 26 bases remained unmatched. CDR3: CACAKSSPTRLGDADYTDKLIF. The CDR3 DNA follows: TGTGCCTGTGCGAAGTCTTCTCCTACTAGACTGGGGGATGCCGATTACACCGATAAACTCATCTTT.

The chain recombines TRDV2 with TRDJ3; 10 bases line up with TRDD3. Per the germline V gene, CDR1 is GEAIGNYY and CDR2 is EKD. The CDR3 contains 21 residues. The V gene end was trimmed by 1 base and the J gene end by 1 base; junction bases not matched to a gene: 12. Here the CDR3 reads CACDTGGTGGSKSWDTRQMFF. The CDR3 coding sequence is TGTGCCTGTGACACAGGCGGAACTGGGGGATCCAAATCCTGGGACACCCGACAGATGTTTTTC.

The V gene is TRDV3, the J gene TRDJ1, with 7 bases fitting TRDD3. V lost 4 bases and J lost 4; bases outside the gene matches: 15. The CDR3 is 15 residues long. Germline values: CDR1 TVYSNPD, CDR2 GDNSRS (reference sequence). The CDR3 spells CASLSTQYWGDKLIF. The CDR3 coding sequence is TGTGCCTCTCTTTCCACCCAGTACTGGGGCGATAAACTCATCTTT.

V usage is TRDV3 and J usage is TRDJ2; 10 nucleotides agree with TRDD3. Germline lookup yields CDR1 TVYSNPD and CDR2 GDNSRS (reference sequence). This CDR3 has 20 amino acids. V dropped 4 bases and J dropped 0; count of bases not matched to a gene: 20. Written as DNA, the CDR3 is TGTGCCTGTGACACGGGGATACTGGGGGATCACGGAGCTTTGACAGCACAACTCTTCTTT. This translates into CACDTGILGDHGALTAQLFF. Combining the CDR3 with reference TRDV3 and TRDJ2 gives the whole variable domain CDKVTQSSPDQTVASGSEVVLLCTYDTVYSNPDLFWYRIRPDYSFQFVFYGDNSRSEGADFTQGRFSVKHILTQKAFHLVISPVRTEDSATYYCACDTGILGDHGALTAQLFFGKGTQLIVEP.

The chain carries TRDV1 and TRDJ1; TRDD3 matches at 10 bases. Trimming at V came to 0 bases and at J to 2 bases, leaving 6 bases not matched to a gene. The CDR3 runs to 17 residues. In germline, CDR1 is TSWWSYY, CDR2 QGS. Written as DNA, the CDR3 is TGTGCTCTTGGGGAACTATGGTGGGGGATACAAACCGATAAACTCATCTTT. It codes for CALGELWWGIQTDKLIF.

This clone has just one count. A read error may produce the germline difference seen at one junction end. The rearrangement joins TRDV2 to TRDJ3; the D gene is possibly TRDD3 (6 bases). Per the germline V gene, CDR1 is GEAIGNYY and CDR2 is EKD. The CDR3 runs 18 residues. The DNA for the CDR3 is TGTGCCTGTGACACTATACGGGGGGAGACCTGGGACACCCGAAAGATGTTTTTC. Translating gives CACDTIRGETWDTRKMFF.

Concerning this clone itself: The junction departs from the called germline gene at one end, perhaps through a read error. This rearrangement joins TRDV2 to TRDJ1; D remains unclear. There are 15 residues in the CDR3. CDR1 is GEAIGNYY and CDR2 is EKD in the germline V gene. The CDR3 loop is CACDTASAYTDNLIF. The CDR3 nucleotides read TGTGCCTGTGACACTGCGTCGGCGTACACCGATAACCTCATCTTT.

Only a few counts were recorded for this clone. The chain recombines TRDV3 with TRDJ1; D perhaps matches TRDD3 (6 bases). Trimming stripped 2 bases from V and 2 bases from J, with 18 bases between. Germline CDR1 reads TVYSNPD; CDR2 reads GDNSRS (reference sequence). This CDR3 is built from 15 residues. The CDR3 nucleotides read TGTGCCTTTCGGAGGTGGATACCTCCAACCGATAAACTCATCTTT. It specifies CAFRRWIPPTDKLIF.

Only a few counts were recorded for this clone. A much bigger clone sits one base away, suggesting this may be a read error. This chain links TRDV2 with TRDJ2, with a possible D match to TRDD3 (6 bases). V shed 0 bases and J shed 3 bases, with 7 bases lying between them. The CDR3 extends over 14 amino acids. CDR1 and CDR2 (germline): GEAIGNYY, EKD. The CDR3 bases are TGTGCCTGTGACACCTGGGGGGTGACAGCACAACTCTTCTTT. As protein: CACDTWGVTAQLFF.

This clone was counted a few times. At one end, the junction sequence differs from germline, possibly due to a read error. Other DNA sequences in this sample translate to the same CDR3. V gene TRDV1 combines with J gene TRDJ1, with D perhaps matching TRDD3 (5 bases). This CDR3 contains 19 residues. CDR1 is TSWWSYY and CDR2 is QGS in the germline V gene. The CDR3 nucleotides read TGTGCTCTTGGGGAACTAGGTTCCGTGCCTCTGGGTGCAACCGACAAACTCATCTTT. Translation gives CALGELGSVPLGATDKLIF.

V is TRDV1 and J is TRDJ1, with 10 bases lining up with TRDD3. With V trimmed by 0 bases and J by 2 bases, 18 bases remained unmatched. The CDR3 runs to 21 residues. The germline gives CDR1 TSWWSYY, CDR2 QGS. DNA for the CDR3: TGTGCTCTTGGGGAACTCAATCGGCTTACTGGGGGATTGAGAGGAACCGATAAACTCATCTTT. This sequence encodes CALGELNRLTGGLRGTDKLIF.